This entry describes one TCR beta chain. This CDR3 has 13 amino acids. V shed 0 bases and J shed 0 bases, with 3 bases lying between them. Germline CDR1 and CDR2: SGHDT and YYEEEE. This sample is drawn from a study of blood T cell repertoires in COVID-19. Study at large: Spain, Italy and the United States supplied samples that represented acute and convalescent COVID-19.

Original processing methods: Nucleated cell counts were estimated from reference gene primer amplification. Produced via immunoSEQ multiplex PCR; TCRdb's table is partial and in-frame only. That table furnishes V, J and clone size, whereas the DNA furnished D and trimming. The top ten clones hold more than 3% of a sample with over 100,000 clones, about 80% of them seen once. This chain joins TRBV5-6 and TRBJ1-2; the D is unclear. The TCR originated in a woman aged 80 or older with active or convalescent COVID-19. Input material: peripheral blood. This CDR3 is CASSLDTNYGYTF. CDR3 nucleotides: TGTGCCAGCAGCTTGGACACTAACTATGGCTACACCTTC.